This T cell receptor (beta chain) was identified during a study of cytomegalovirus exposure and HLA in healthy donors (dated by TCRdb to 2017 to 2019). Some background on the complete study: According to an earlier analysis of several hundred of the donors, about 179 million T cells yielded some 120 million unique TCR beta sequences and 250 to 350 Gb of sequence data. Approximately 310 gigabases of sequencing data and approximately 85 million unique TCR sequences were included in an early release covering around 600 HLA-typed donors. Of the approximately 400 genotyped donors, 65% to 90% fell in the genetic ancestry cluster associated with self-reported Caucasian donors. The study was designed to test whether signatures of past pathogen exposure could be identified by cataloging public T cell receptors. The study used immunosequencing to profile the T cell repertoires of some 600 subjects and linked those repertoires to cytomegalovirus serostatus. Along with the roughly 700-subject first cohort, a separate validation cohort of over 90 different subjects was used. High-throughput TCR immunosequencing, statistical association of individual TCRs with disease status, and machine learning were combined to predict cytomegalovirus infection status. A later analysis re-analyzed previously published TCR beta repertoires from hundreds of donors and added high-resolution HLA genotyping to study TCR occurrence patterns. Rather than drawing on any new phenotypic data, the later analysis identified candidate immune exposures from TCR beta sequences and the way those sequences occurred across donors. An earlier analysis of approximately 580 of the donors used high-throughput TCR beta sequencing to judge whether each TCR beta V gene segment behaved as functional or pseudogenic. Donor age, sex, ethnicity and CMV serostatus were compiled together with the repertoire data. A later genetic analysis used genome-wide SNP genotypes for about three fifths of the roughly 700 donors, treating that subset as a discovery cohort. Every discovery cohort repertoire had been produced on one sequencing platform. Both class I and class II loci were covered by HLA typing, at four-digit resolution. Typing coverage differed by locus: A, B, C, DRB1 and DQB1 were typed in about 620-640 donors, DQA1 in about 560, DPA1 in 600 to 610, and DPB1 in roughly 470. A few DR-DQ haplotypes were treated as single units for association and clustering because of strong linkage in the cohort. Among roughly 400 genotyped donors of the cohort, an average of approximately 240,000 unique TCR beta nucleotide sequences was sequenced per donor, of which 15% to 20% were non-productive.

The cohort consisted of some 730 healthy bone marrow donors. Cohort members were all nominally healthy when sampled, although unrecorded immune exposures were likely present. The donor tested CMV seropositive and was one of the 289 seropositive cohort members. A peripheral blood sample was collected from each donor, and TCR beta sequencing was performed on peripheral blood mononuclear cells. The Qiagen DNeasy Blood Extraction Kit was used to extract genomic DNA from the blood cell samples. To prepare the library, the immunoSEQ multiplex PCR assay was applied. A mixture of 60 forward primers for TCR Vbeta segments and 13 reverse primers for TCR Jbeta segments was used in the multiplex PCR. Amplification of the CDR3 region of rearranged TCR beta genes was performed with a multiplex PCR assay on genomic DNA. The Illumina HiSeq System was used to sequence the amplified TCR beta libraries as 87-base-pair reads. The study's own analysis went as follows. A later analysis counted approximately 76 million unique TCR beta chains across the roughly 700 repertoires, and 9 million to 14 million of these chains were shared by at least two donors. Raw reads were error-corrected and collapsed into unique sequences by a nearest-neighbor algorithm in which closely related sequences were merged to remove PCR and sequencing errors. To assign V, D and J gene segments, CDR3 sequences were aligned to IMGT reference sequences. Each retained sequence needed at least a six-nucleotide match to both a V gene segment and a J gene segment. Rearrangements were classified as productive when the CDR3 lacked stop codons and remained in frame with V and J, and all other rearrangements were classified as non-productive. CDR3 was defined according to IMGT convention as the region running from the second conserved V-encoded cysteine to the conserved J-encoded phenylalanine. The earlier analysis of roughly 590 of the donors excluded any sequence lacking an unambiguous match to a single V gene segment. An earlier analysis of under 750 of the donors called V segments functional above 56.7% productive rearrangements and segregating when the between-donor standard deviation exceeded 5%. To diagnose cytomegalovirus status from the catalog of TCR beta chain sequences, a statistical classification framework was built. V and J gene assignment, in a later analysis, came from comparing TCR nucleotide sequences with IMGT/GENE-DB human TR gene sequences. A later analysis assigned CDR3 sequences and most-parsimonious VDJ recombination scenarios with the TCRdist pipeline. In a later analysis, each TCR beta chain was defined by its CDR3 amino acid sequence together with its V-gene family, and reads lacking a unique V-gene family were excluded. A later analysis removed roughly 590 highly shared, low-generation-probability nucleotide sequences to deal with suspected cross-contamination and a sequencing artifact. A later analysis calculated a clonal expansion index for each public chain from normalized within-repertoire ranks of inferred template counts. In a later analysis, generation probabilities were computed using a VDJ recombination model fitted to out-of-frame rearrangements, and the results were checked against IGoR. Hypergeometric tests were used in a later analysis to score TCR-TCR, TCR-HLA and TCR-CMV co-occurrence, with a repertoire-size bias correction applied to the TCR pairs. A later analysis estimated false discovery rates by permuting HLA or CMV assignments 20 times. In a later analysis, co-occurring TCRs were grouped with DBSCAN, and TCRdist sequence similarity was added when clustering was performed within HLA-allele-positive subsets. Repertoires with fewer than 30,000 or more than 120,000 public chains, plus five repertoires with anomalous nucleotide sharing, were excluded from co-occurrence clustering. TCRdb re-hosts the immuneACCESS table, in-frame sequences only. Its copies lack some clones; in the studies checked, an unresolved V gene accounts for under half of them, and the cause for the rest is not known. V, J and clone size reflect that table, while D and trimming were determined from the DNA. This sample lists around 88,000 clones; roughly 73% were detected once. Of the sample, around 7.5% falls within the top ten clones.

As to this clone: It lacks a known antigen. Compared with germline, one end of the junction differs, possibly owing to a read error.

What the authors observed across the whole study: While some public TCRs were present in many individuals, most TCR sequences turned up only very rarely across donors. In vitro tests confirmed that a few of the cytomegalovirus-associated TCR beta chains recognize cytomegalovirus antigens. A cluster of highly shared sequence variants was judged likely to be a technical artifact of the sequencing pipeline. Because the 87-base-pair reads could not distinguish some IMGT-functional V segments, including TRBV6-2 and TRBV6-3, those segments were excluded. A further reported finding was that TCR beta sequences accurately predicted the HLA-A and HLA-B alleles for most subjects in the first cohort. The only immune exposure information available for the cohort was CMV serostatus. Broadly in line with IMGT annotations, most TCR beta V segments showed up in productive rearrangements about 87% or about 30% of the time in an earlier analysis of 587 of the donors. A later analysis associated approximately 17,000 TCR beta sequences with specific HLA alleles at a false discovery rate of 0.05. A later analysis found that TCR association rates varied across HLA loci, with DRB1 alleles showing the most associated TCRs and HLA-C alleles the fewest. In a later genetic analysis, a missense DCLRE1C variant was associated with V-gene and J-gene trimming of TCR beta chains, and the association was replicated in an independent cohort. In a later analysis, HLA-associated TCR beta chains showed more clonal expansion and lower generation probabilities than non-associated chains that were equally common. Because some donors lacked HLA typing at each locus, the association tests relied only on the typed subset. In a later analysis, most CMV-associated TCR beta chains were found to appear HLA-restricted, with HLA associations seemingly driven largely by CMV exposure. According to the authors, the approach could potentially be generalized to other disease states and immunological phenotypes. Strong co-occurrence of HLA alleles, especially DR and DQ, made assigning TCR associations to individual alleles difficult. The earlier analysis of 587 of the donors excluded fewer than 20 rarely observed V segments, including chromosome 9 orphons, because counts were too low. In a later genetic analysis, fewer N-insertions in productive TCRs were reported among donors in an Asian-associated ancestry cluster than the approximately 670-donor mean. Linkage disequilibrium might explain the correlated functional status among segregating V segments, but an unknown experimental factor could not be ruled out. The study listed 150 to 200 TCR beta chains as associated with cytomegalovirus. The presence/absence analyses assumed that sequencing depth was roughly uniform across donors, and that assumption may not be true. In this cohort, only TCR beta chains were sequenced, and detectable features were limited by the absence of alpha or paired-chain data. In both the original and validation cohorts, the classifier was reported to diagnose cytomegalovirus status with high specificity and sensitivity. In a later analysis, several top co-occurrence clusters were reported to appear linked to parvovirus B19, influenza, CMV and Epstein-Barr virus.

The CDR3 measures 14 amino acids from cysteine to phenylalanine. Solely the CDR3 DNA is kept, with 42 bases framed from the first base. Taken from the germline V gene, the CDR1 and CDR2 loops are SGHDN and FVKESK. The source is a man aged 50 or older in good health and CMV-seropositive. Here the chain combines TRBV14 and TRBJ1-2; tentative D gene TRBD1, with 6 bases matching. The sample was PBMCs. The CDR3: CASSQAGTLLGYPF. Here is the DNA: TGTGCCAGCAGCCAAGCCGGGACACTTCTTGGCTACCCCTTC.